The 6 T cell receptor beta chains listed next were all sequenced from one sample in a study of CD8 T cell repertoires and HIV-1 epitope variants. Generated by immunoSEQ multiplex PCR, the TCRdb table keeps only in-frame clones and is missing some. Seen here are a few thousand clones, approximately 73% observed once, and the top ten hold around 40%. These TCRs' antigens remain unknown. Material for sequencing was cultured CD8+ T cells derived from PBMCs. The receptors originated from a male donor with HIV.

The rearrangement joins TRBV4-3 to TRBJ2-7, with 9 bases identical to TRBD2. Trimming cost V 5 bases and J 1 base; bases outside gene matches: 9. Looked up from germline, CDR1 is LGHNA and CDR2 is YSLEER. The CDR3 is 16 residues long. CDR3 nucleotide sequence: TGCGCCAGCAGCTTCTCGGCTAGCGGGGAGTCCTACGAGCAGTACTTC. Its protein is CASSFSASGESYEQYF.

This chain links TRBV11-3 with TRBJ2-1, with D possibly matching TRBD1 (6 bases). This CDR3 comprises 15 residues. Per germline, CDR1 SGHNT and CDR2 YENEEA. The germline V and J ends were trimmed by 5 bases and 0 bases, with 11 bases remaining between them. The CDR3 protein is CASSRDRSSYNEQFF. CDR3 nucleotide sequence: TGTGCCAGCAGCCGCGACAGGAGCTCCTACAATGAGCAGTTCTTC.

The V and J genes are TRBV7-2 and TRBJ2-1; tentatively, D is TRBD1 (6 bases). Looked up from germline, CDR1 is SGHTA and CDR2 is FQGNSA. The ends were cut back, 4 bases at V and 2 bases at J, with 12 bases in the middle. This CDR3 has 15 amino acids. The DNA for the CDR3 is TGTGCCAGCAGCTCATTCAGGGGTCCCTACAATGAGCAGTTCTTC. This sequence encodes CASSSFRGPYNEQFF.

This clone was seen a few times. V usage is TRBV2 and J usage is TRBJ1-4; D may be TRBD1 (6 bases). V lost 11 bases, J lost 5 bases, and 15 bases lay in between. This CDR3 has 13 residues. CDR1 is SNHLY and CDR2 is FYNNEI in the germline V gene. The CDR3, as DNA: TGTGCCTGGGGGGGGCAGACCAATGAAAAACTGTTTTTT. This codes for CAWGGQTNEKLFF.

The J gene is TRBJ2-7, the V gene TRBV6-5, with 9 nucleotides matching TRBD1. The junction had 3 bases not matched to a gene; V was cut back by 6 bases and J by 0 bases. The CDR3 sequence is 14 residues long. Germline CDR1 MNHEY, CDR2 SVGAGI. The CDR3 spells CASRQGASSYEQYF. CDR3 coding DNA: TGTGCCAGCAGACAGGGGGCTTCCTCCTACGAGCAGTACTTC.

This chain links TRBV27 with TRBJ2-3, with a possible D match to TRBD1 (5 bases). Trimming shortened V by 5 bases and J by 0 bases, and 12 bases separated the two germline ends. In germline, CDR1 is MNHEY, CDR2 SMNVEV (reference sequence). The CDR3 spans 15 residues. The DNA of the CDR3 is TGTGCCAGCAGTCAGAACAGGCTCAGCACAGATACGCAGTATTTT. This gives the protein CASSQNRLSTDTQYF.